A single sample gave rise to the 31 T cell receptor beta chains below, sequenced in a study of spatial heterogeneity in lung cancer. Time point meaning: sample taken at primary tumor resection. Study-wide results and caveats: It was found that expanded intratumoral alpha and beta TCR counts tracked tumor mutation counts.

Each CDR3 protein is one row after TCRdb ran MiXCR on the 5' RACE reads. Counted here are about 12,000 distinct CDR3 sequences, about 14% occurring once; the ten biggest clones make up around a sixth. These TCRs' antigens remain unknown. Sequenced here: lung tumor tissue, sampled at surgery. The receptors here all came from a male donor with early-stage non-small cell lung cancer.

In this sample, this clonotype turned up a few times. The rearrangement uses TRBV20-1 and TRBJ2-7, with 8 positions matching TRBD2. This CDR3 is built from 17 residues. Germline lookup yields CDR1 DFQATT and CDR2 SNEGSKA (reference sequence). Unmatched junction bases numbered 13, after V lost 3 bases and J lost 0 bases. The CDR3 nucleotides read TGCAGTGCTAGTCCCCTAGTCGGGAGGGGGAACTCCTACGAGCAGTACTTC. It specifies CSASPLVGRGNSYEQYF.

On this clonotype itself: A much larger clone lies a single base off, so this may be a read error. The genes are TRBV7-2 and TRBJ1-5, with no clear D. Germline CDR1 is SGHTA and CDR2 is FQGNSA. This CDR3 has 14 residues. The CDR3 reads CASSLALSNQSQHF. CDR3 nucleotide sequence: TGTGCCAGCAGCTTAGCTTTAAGCAATCAGTCCCAGCATTTT. The full variable domain, its missing parts supplied by reference TRBV7-2 and TRBJ1-5, is GAGVSQSPSNKVTEKGKDVELRCDPISGHTALYWYRQSLGQGLEFLIYFQGNSAPDKSGLPSDRFSAERTGGSVSTLTIQRTQQEDSAVYLCASSLALSNQSQHFGDGTRLSIL.

The V and J genes are TRBV4-1 and TRBJ1-3; D not resolved. There are 14 residues in the CDR3. V lost 1 base to trimming and J lost 0 bases, with 4 bases between them. Germline V CDR1 and CDR2: MGHRA, YSYEKL. CDR3 nucleotide sequence: TGCGCCAGCAGCCAAGGCAGCTCTGGAAACACCATATATTTT. It codes for CASSQGSSGNTIYF.

By sample share, this clonotype is medium-sized. J is TRBJ2-5 and V is TRBV25-1; either TRBD1 or TRBD2 may fit D (5 bases each). Germline V CDR1 and CDR2: MGHDK, SYGVNS. Trimming pared 4 bases from V and 1 base from J, leaving 13 bases between. The length of the CDR3 is 15 residues. CDR3: CASSAWDPSQETQYF. The CDR3 DNA reads as TGTGCCAGCAGTGCCTGGGACCCAAGCCAAGAGACCCAGTACTTC.

In this sample, this clonotype turned up many times. The V call is TRBV28, the J call TRBJ2-1; 8 bases agree with TRBD1. From germline, CDR1 is MDHEN and CDR2 SYDVKM. V dropped 5 bases and J dropped 1; count of bases not matched to a gene: 16. The CDR3 extends over 19 amino acids. The chain's CDR3 is CASSQPGQALFQSYNEQFF. In nucleotides, the CDR3 is TGTGCCAGCAGTCAACCGGGACAGGCCCTTTTTCAGTCCTACAATGAGCAGTTCTTC.

By sample fraction, this clonotype is medium-sized. The V gene is TRBV29-1, the J gene TRBJ2-5; no clear D gene. The germline gives CDR1 SQVTM, CDR2 ANQGSEA. V was shortened by 3 bases and J by 3 bases, with 14 bases between the two germline ends. The CDR3 length is 14 residues. CDR3: CSVEVQEKKETQYF. CDR3 in DNA: TGCAGCGTTGAGGTTCAGGAGAAAAAAGAGACCCAGTACTTC.

This clonotype was counted a few times. The chain links TRBV7-2 to TRBJ2-5; D possibly corresponds to TRBD2 (6 bases). The germline CDR1 and CDR2 sequences are SGHTA and FQGNSA. V was clipped by 2 bases and J by 2 bases, with 12 bases between them. The CDR3 is made up of 15 amino acids. The CDR3 DNA is TGTGCCAGCAGCTTAAGGCGGGGCCCTCAAGAGACCCAGTACTTC. This codes for CASSLRRGPQETQYF.

This clonotype appeared many times. The chain employs TRBV24-1 and TRBJ2-3, with 10 positions matching TRBD2. V lost 9 bases to trimming and J lost 9 bases; unmatched junction nucleotides: 17. The CDR3 sequence is 16 residues long. Germline V gene sequence: CDR1 KGHDR, CDR2 SFDVKD. CDR3 amino acids: CATSGLSSGGSGTQYF. For the CDR3, the DNA is TGTGCCACCTCTGGGCTCTCTAGCGGGGGAAGTGGAACGCAGTATTTT.

The genes are TRBV20-1 and TRBJ2-1; the D gene is possibly TRBD2 (5 bases). The CDR3 extends over 15 amino acids. V shed 1 base and J shed 3 bases, with 13 bases lying between them. Germline V gene sequence: CDR1 DFQATT, CDR2 SNEGSKA (reference sequence). This CDR3 is CSARVEPGSYNEQFF. In nucleotides, the CDR3 is TGCAGTGCTAGAGTTGAACCGGGAAGCTACAATGAGCAGTTCTTC.

The gene calls are TRBV2 and TRBJ2-1; D unclear. Between the trimmed V and J ends, which lost 1 base and 1 base, there was a span of 8 bases. The CDR3 extends over 15 amino acids. Germline V gene sequence: CDR1 SNHLY, CDR2 FYNNEI. The CDR3 protein is CASSEDGASYNEQFF. The DNA for the CDR3 is TGTGCCAGCAGTGAAGATGGAGCGTCCTACAATGAGCAGTTCTTC.

The chain joins TRBV5-1 to TRBJ1-1; 7 bases line up with TRBD1. Germline CDR1 SGHRS, CDR2 YFSETQ. The ends lost 5 bases at V and 0 bases at J; junction bases unmatched: 7. This CDR3 has 15 amino acids. The chain's CDR3 is CASSEGATMNTEAFF. As DNA, the CDR3 is TGCGCCAGCAGTGAGGGGGCGACGATGAACACTGAAGCTTTCTTT.

There are many counts of this clonotype. The chain carries TRBV24-1 and TRBJ2-1; 7 bases line up with TRBD1. The ends lost 0 bases at V and 3 bases at J; junction bases unmatched: 4. Germline V CDR1 and CDR2: KGHDR, SFDVKD. This CDR3 has 16 amino acids. CDR3 coding DNA: TGTGCCACCAGTGATTTGGGAGACAGGGACTACAATGAGCAGTTCTTC. Amino acid sequence: CATSDLGDRDYNEQFF.

This clonotype is medium-sized within its sample. The chain is built from TRBV29-1 and TRBJ2-7; D tentatively fits TRBD1 or TRBD2 (5 bases each). Trimming removed 7 bases from V and 3 bases from J, with 19 bases in between. The CDR3 spans 14 residues. Germline V lookup: CDR1 SQVTM, CDR2 ANQGSEA. CDR3 coding DNA: TGCAGCGGTCCCCCGGGACCTCTCCTCTACGAGCAGTACTTC. This encodes CSGPPGPLLYEQYF.

The sample holds a few counts of this clonotype. The chain carries TRBV6-1 and TRBJ1-5; D perhaps matches TRBD1 (6 bases). Germline CDR1 is MNHNS and CDR2 is SASEGT. CDR3 size: 15 residues. V lost 3 bases to trimming and J lost 6 bases, with 15 bases between them. Here the CDR3 reads CASSDGQGRTQPQHF. The DNA of the CDR3 is TGTGCCAGCAGTGATGGGCAGGGGAGGACTCAGCCCCAGCATTTT.

By frequency in the sample, this clonotype is medium-sized. The chain is built from TRBV28 and TRBJ1-4; D not resolved. Trimming cost V 3 bases and J 4 bases, with 15 bases left between them. CDR3 length: 16 amino acids. CDR1 is MDHEN, CDR2 SYDVKM, per germline. The CDR3 region has the DNA TGTGCCAGCAGTTTTTCCGTCGGTCCTATTAATGAAAAACTGTTTTTT. Translation: CASSFSVGPINEKLFF. Combining the CDR3 with reference TRBV28 and TRBJ1-4 gives the whole variable domain DVKVTQSSRYLVKRTGEKVFLECVQDMDHENMFWYRQDPGLGLRLIYFSYDVKMKEKGDIPEGYSVSREKKERFSLILESASTNQTSMYLCASSFSVGPINEKLFFGSGTQLSVL.

V usage is TRBV5-5 and J usage is TRBJ1-5; D remains ambiguous. V was shortened by 2 bases and J by 0 bases, with 9 bases between the two germline ends. The CDR3 extends over 15 amino acids. Germline lookup yields CDR1 SGHKS and CDR2 YYEKEE (reference sequence). The DNA of the CDR3 is TGTGCCAGCAGCTTTACCAGCACTAGCAATCAGCCCCAGCATTTT. This sequence encodes CASSFTSTSNQPQHF.

The V and J genes are TRBV29-1 and TRBJ2-1; D remains ambiguous. Germline V gives CDR1 SQVTM, CDR2 ANQGSEA. The V and J ends lost 7 bases and 2 bases respectively, with 6 bases between them. This CDR3 region has 11 residues. The DNA of the CDR3 is TGCAGCGCCGCACCCTACAATGAGCAGTTCTTC. Protein sequence: CSAAPYNEQFF.

This chain connects TRBV29-1 to TRBJ1-1; D not certain. The CDR3 is 12 amino acids. V lost 3 bases, J lost 1 base, and 6 bases lay in between. CDR1 is SQVTM and CDR2 is ANQGSEA in the germline V gene. Here the CDR3 DNA reads TGCAGCGTTGAGCCCGCGAACACTGAAGCTTTCTTT. Its protein is CSVEPANTEAFF.

There are many counts of this clonotype. V gene TRBV20-1 combines with J gene TRBJ2-1, with 10 bases lining up with TRBD2. CDR3 size: 14 residues. The ends lost 2 bases at V and 4 bases at J; junction bases unmatched: 2. The germline V gene encodes CDR1 DFQATT and CDR2 SNEGSKA (reference sequence). The CDR3 DNA follows: TGCAGTGCTAGAAGGACTAGCGGTTACAATGAGCAGTTCTTC. Its translation is CSARRTSGYNEQFF.

This clonotype has ten or more counts. The V call is TRBV7-8, the J call TRBJ2-2; D unclear. V lost 1 base and J 0 bases, leaving 9 bases between the germline ends. There are 16 residues in the CDR3. Germline CDR1 reads SGHVS; CDR2 reads FQNEAQ. The CDR3 coding sequence is TGTGCCAGCAGCTTAGGGTCTACAACGAACACCGGGGAGCTGTTTTTT. Protein sequence: CASSLGSTTNTGELFF.

This clonotype was counted ten times or more. CDR3 region: CSARQSGGAQYF. In DNA, the CDR3 is TGCAGTGCTAGGCAGAGCGGCGGGGCGCAGTACTTC. The chain links TRBV20-1 to TRBJ2-5; D perhaps matches TRBD2 (6 bases). V gave up 3 bases and J gave up 11 bases, with 16 bases separating them. The CDR3 runs 12 residues. Looked up from germline, CDR1 is DFQATT and CDR2 is SNEGSKA (reference sequence).

This clonotype ranks as medium-sized (0.01 to 0.1%). This chain connects TRBV29-1 to TRBJ2-1; the D is unclear. CDR3 length equals 14 residues. The V and J ends lost 7 bases and 3 bases respectively, with 16 bases between them. Germline-derived CDR1 and CDR2 are SQVTM and ANQGSEA. CDR3 residues: CSADGGSFYNEQFF. The CDR3 nucleotides are TGCAGCGCGGACGGTGGGTCATTCTACAATGAGCAGTTCTTC.

This clonotype has at least ten counts. This rearrangement joins TRBV20-1 to TRBJ2-3, with 7 bases identical to TRBD2. V shed 7 bases and J 3 bases; nucleotides not matched to a gene: 13. Germline CDR1 is DFQATT and CDR2 is SNEGSKA (reference sequence). The CDR3 is 15 amino acids. The CDR3, as DNA: TGCAGTGGCCTATCACCCGGGACTAATACAGATACGCAGTATTTT. It yields the protein CSGLSPGTNTDTQYF.

The chain links TRBV7-2 to TRBJ1-4; TRBD1 agrees at 8 bases. Germline CDR1 is SGHTA and CDR2 is FQGNSA. CDR3 length: 14 amino acids. J gave up 4 bases and V 5 bases, and 3 bases lay outside the gene matches. In nucleotides, the CDR3 is TGTGCCAGCAGCCAGGGGGCACTTAATGAAAAACTGTTTTTT. Translated, it gives CASSQGALNEKLFF. Full variable domain (missing parts from reference TRBV7-2 and TRBJ1-4): GAGVSQSPSNKVTEKGKDVELRCDPISGHTALYWYRQSLGQGLEFLIYFQGNSAPDKSGLPSDRFSAERTGGSVSTLTIQRTQQEDSAVYLCASSQGALNEKLFFGSGTQLSVL.

The chain carries TRBV2 and TRBJ2-7; D gene unclear. Germline values: CDR1 SNHLY, CDR2 FYNNEI. The CDR3 loop spans 12 amino acids. Trimming removed 10 bases from V and 4 bases from J, with 14 bases in between. The CDR3: CAIEPLNYEQYF. In DNA, the CDR3 is TGTGCCATCGAGCCACTGAATTACGAGCAGTACTTC. Looking up the rest from reference TRBV2 and TRBJ2-7 gives the full variable domain: EPEVTQTPSHQVTQMGQEVILRCVPISNHLYFYWYRQILGQKVEFLVSFYNNEISEKSEIFDDQFSVERPDGSNFTLKIRSTKLEDSAMYFCAIEPLNYEQYFGPGTRLTVT.

In this sample, this clonotype turned up many times. This rearrangement joins TRBV28 to TRBJ1-4; D is unresolved. Trimming removed 4 bases from V and 3 bases from J, with 3 bases in between. The CDR3 is made up of 12 amino acids. Germline CDR1 and CDR2: MDHEN and SYDVKM. The CDR3 region is CASSSPNEKLFF. CDR3 bases: TGTGCCAGCAGTTCCCCTAATGAAAAACTGTTTTTT.

This clonotype was counted ten times or more. The V and J genes are TRBV6-2 or TRBV6-3 and TRBJ1-5, with D uncertain. Germline CDR1 MNHEY, CDR2 SVGEGT. V lost 4 bases to trimming and J lost 0 bases, with 7 bases between them. This CDR3 contains 14 residues. The CDR3 region is CASSSGNSNQPQHF. Written as DNA, the CDR3 is TGTGCCAGCAGTTCGGGTAATAGCAATCAGCCCCAGCATTTT.

The chain recombines TRBV15 with TRBJ1-6; D remains ambiguous. This CDR3 region has 14 residues. V was clipped by 1 base and J by 8 bases, with 9 bases between them. Per germline, CDR1 LNHNV and CDR2 YYDKDF (reference sequence). The CDR3 region has the DNA TGTGCCACCAGCAGAGGATTTGGAGATTCACCCCTCCACTTT. Translating gives CATSRGFGDSPLHF.

This clonotype has ten or more counts. V is TRBV6-1 and J is TRBJ2-3, with D possibly being TRBD1 or TRBD2 (5 bases each). Trimming pared 2 bases from V and 2 bases from J, leaving 14 bases between. Germline V gives CDR1 MNHNS, CDR2 SASEGT. This CDR3 contains 16 residues. The CDR3: CASSESRDGITDTQYF. CDR3 nucleotides: TGTGCCAGCAGTGAATCCCGGGACGGAATCACAGATACGCAGTATTTT.

This clonotype was counted ten times or more. The V call is TRBV10-1, the J call TRBJ2-2; D is unclear. This CDR3 has 11 residues. Trimming removed 7 bases from V and 4 bases from J, with 4 bases in between. Germline CDR1 reads WNHNN; CDR2 reads SYGVQD (reference sequence). DNA of the CDR3: TGCGCCAGCAAGATCACCGGGGAGCTGTTTTTT. Its protein product is CASKITGELFF.

This sequence joins TRBV2 and TRBJ2-2; the D gene is possibly TRBD1 (6 bases). This CDR3 contains 12 residues. V lost 8 bases and J 7 bases, leaving 11 bases between the germline ends. CDR1 is SNHLY and CDR2 is FYNNEI in the germline V gene. CDR3 in amino acids: CASYRVGGELFF. CDR3 bases: TGTGCCAGCTACAGGGTTGGCGGGGAGCTGTTTTTT.